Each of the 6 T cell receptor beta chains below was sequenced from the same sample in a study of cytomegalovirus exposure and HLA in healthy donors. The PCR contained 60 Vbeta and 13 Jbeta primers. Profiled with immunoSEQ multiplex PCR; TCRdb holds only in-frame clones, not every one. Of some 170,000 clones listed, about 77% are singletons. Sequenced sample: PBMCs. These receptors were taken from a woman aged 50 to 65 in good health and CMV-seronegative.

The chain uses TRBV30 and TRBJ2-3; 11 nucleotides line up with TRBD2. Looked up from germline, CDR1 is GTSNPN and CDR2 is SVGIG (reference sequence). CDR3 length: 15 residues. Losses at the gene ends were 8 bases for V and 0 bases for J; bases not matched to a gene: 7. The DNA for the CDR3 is TGTGCCGCCCCCGTAGCGGGAGGGAGCACAGATACGCAGTATTTT. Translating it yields CAAPVAGGSTDTQYF.

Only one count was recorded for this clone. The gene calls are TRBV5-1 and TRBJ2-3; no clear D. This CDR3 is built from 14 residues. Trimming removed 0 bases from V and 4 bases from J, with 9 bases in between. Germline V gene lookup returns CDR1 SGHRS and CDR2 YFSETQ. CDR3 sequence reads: CASSLVQGADTQYF. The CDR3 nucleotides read TGCGCCAGCAGCTTGGTACAAGGAGCAGATACGCAGTATTTT.

The CDR3 is CASSFQSSSTSDNEQFF. The DNA of the CDR3 is TGTGCCAGCAGCTTTCAATCATCGTCGACTAGCGACAATGAGCAGTTCTTC. This chain connects TRBV7-2 to TRBJ2-1; 8 positions agree with TRBD2. The germline V gene encodes CDR1 SGHTA and CDR2 FQGNSA. V gave up 3 bases and J gave up 5 bases; unmatched junction bases: 12. This CDR3 region has 17 residues.

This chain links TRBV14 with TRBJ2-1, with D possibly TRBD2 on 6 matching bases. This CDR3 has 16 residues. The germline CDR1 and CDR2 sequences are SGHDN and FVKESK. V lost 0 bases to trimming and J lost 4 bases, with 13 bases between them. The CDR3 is CASSQDHGGLYNEQFF. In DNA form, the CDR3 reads TGTGCCAGCAGCCAAGATCACGGGGGTTTGTACAATGAGCAGTTCTTC.

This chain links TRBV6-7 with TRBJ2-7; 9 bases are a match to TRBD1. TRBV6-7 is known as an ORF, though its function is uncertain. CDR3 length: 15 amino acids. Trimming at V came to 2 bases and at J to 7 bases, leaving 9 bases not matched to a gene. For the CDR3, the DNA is TGTGCCAGCAGTTACCCGACAGGGGGTCGGAGAGAGCAGTACTTC. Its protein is CASSYPTGGRREQYF.

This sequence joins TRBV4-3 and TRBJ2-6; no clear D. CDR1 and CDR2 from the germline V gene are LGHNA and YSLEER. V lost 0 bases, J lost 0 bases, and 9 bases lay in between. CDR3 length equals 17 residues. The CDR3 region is CASSQEADTSGANVLTF. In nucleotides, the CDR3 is TGCGCCAGCAGCCAAGAGGCGGATACCTCTGGGGCCAACGTCCTGACTTTC.